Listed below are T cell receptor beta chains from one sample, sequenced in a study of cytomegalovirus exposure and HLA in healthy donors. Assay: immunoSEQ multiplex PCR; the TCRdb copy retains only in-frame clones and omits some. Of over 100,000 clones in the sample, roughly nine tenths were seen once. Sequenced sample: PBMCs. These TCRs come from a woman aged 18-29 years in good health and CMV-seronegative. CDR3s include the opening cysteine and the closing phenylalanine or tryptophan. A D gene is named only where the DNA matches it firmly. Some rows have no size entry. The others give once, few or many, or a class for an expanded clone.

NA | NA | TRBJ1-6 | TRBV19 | CATRGSRGSYNSPLHF | TGTGCCACCCGCGGTTCCCGTGGGTCCTATAATTCACCCCTCCACTTT
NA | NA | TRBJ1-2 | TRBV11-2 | CASSTPALFYGYTF | TGTGCCAGCAGCACTCCCGCCCTTTTCTATGGCTACACCTTC
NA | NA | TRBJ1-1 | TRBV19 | CASSIGQQNTEAFF | TGTGCCAGTAGTATTGGACAGCAGAACACTGAAGCTTTCTTT
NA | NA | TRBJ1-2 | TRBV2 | CASSDLGRVVGYTF | TGTGCCAGCAGTGATCTAGGCAGGGTGGTTGGCTACACCTTC
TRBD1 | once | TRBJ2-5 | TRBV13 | CASSTRTGAETQYF | TGTGCCAGCAGCACAAGGACAGGGGCAGAGACCCAGTACTTC
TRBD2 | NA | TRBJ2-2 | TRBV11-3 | CASSGRVNTGELFF | TGTGCCAGCAGCGGGAGGGTAAACACCGGGGAGCTGTTTTTT
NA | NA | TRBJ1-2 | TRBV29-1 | CSVGRDSYGYTF | TGCAGCGTTGGGAGGGATTCCTATGGCTACACCTTC
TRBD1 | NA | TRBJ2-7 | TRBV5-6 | CASSLVGQGFYEQYF | TGTGCCAGCAGCTTGGTGGGACAGGGTTTTTACGAGCAGTACTTC
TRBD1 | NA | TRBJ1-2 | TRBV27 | CASSLSIVPIGGGGYTF | TGTGCCAGCAGTTTATCGATCGTCCCTATAGGAGGGGGCGGCTACACCTTC
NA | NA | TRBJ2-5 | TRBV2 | CASSELGQFQGETQYF | TGTGCCAGCAGTGAATTGGGCCAGTTCCAAGGAGAGACCCAGTACTTC
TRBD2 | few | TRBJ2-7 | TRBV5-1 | CASSFEQSAGGEQYF | TGCGCCAGCAGCTTCGAACAGTCGGCGGGGGGCGAGCAGTACTTC
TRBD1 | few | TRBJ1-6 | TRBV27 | CASSTTGVWSPLHF | TGTGCCAGCAGTACGACAGGGGTGTGGTCACCCCTCCACTTT
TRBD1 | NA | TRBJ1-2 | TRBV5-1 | CASSSRQGHYGYTF | TGCGCCAGCAGCTCCCGACAGGGACACTATGGCTACACCTTC
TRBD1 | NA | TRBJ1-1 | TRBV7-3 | CASSVSGGMNTEAFF | TGTGCCAGCAGCGTCTCAGGGGGTATGAACACTGAAGCTTTCTTT
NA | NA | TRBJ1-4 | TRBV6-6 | CASSSDRVTNEKLFF | TGTGCCAGCAGTTCCGACCGGGTTACTAATGAAAAACTGTTTTTT
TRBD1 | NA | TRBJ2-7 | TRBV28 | CASSPMRQGWAYEQYF | TGTGCCAGCAGTCCCATGCGACAGGGCTGGGCTTACGAGCAGTACTTC
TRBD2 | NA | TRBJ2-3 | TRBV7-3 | CASSRRGSVTDTQYF | TGTGCCAGCAGCCGGCGCGGGAGTGTGACAGATACGCAGTATTTT
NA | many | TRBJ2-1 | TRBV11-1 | CASSHPFNEQFF | TGTGCCAGCAGCCATCCATTCAATGAGCAGTTCTTC